The clone carrying this T cell receptor beta chain was seen only once. Its cognate antigen is unknown. This specimen belongs to a study of immune evolution from preneoplasia to lung adenocarcinoma. Study-level background: HLA loss of heterozygosity: under 7.5% AIS, over 12% MIA, about 31% ADC, none AAH. Points from the study as a whole: T cell clonality was higher in KRAS-mutant than EGFR-mutant or wild-type nodules. Later-stage lesions appeared to have more T cells, more diversity, less clonality.

The repertoire was sequenced with immunoSEQ multiplex PCR; TCRdb's copy has only in-frame clones and lacks some. The data show 3,000 to 4,000 clones, with just under 80% seen just once and about a tenth held by the top ten. Germline CDR1 is SNHLY and CDR2 is FYNNEI. With 7 bases clipped from V and 5 bases from J, the junction kept 9 bases outside the gene matches. This CDR3 region has 15 residues. After pathologic assessment, macro-dissection selected premalignant or tumor cells for extraction. Material for sequencing was FFPE atypical adenomatous hyperplasia tissue from the lung. The subset was: atypical adenomatous hyperplasia (AAH), lung preneoplasia. This TCR came from a person aged 65 to 85 with lung adenocarcinoma. The V and J genes are TRBV2 and TRBJ2-1, with 9 bases lining up with TRBD1. Here the CDR3 DNA reads TGTGCCAGCACAGGGTCCGGGACAGGGCACAATGAGCAGTTCTTC. Translating gives CASTGSGTGHNEQFF.